This TCR beta chain is drawn from a study of shared clonotypes between healthy human individuals (dated by TCRdb to the early 2020s). Turning to the overall study: The cohort included three men and two women between 18 and 49 years of age. For each donor, CD4 naive and CD4 memory were each given three plates, CD8 naive was given two plates, and CD8 memory was given one plate. To estimate repertoire size and how much clonotypes are shared between individuals, the study performed deep sequencing of blood TCR repertoires from 4 to 6 healthy adults. To increase sequencing depth and limit assay-specific biases, TCR repertoire library preparation and sequencing were carried out by different laboratories using diverse techniques. Between about 0.85 and 9.5 billion PBMCs per donor were obtained by leukapheresis.

The paper as a whole reports these results and caveats: Rarefaction of sorted-subset datasets indicated incomplete sequencing despite the large sequencing depth. Based on pairwise subsampling, the degree of clonotype sharing among donors was expected to be affected by sequencing depth. Because the study included only a small number of donors, the genetic and exposure-history diversity represented was limited. Sampling was restricted to blood, and TCR repertoires in tissue are likely to differ from TCR repertoires in blood. Compared with non-shared clonotypes, clonotypes shared by all four sorted-subset donors had higher generation probabilities. Across a handful of donors, about 4.5% of naive CD4, approximately 4% of naive CD8, roughly 2.2% of memory CD4, and around 0.4% of memory CD8 clonotypes were shared. Naive subsets generally had larger estimated clonotype richness than memory subsets.

The donors were healthy, HIV-negative adults who had no recently reported acute infections or vaccinations. All donors were Caucasian adults living in Nashville, Tennessee, USA. CD4+ T cells were enriched by magnetic negative selection, after which naive cells were positively selected on CD45RA and the negative fraction was taken as the memory subset. After blood collection by leukapheresis, PBMCs were isolated using Ficoll-Histopaque density gradient centrifugation and then cryopreserved in the vapor phase of liquid nitrogen. Analytical flow cytometry was used to check the purity and quantity of each magnetically sorted T cell population. From each sorted fraction, genomic DNA was isolated and quantified by UV absorbance on a Nanodrop 2000c. As concerns this clone: The antigen this receptor binds is unknown. No quality values exist for individual bases; no much larger clone is one base distant. This CDR3 is also generated by other DNA sequences in the sample.

V and J are truncated by 3 bases and 0 bases respectively, leaving an intervening sequence of 13 bases. CDR1 is given as SGDLS and CDR2 as YYNGEE, both from the germline V gene. The CDR3, from cysteine to phenylalanine, totals 16 residues. This entry keeps only the CDR3 DNA: 48 bases, framed from base 1. TCR CDR3 regions were amplified from genomic DNA by multiplex PCR using the deep immunoSEQ assay. Extracted genomic DNA from each cell subset was distributed evenly across all wells of several immunoSEQ 96-well plates, and each plate was treated as a replicate. For sorted subsets, each replicate PCR was loaded with 200 to 250 ng genomic DNA, equivalent to 25,000 to 30,000 T cell genomes. The purified libraries were quantified using a Qubit 3.0 fluorometer, sized with a Bioanalyzer 2100, and then quantified again using the KAPA Library Quantification kit. Every immunoSEQ 96-well plate was sequenced on a separate single-read 150-cycle Illumina NextSeq 550 flow cell. Per the authors' processing: Because the immunoSEQ output held only junctional sequences and lacked quality scores, the filtering could not match the filtering applied to full-length reads. Sequences were annotated with PyIR, a Python wrapper for IgBLAST v1.9, and V/J genes and CDR3 were assigned using IMGT germline references. Reads were removed for weak V/J assignments (E-value above 1e-6), missing CDR3, stop codons, out-of-frame junctions, or ambiguous translated residues. V3J clonotypes were defined as sequences sharing an identical inferred V gene, J gene, and CDR3 amino acid sequence. The percentage overlap between two repertoires was calculated by dividing the number of shared unique clonotypes by the size of the smaller repertoire. Repertoire richness was assessed with RTK rarefaction, the Chao1 estimator, and Recon v2.1 estimates of unobserved clonotypes. For all TCRbeta clonotypes obtained by the gDNA method from a handful of donors, generation probabilities were computed with OLGA. TCRdb re-hosts the immuneACCESS table, in-frame sequences only. Its copies lack some clones; in the studies checked, an unresolved V gene accounts for under half of them, and the cause for the rest is not known. V, J and clone size derive from that table, while D and trimming were established from the DNA sequence. Across this sample there are about 2.4 million clones, with over 85% seen only once. The ten largest clones capture around 0.37% of the sample.

Sequencing was performed on naive CD4+ T cells from PBMCs. According to the study, the label for this sample's cell subset or site signals: CD45RA+ positively selected. The V and J genes are TRBV9 and TRBJ1-3, with the D gene call left open. The sequence came from a young man in good health. Some clones in this sample may be carry-over from other donors' samples. The CDR3 is CASSAGLLSSGNTIYF. The DNA is as follows: TGTGCCAGCAGCGCCGGACTCCTGAGCTCTGGAAACACCATATATTTT.